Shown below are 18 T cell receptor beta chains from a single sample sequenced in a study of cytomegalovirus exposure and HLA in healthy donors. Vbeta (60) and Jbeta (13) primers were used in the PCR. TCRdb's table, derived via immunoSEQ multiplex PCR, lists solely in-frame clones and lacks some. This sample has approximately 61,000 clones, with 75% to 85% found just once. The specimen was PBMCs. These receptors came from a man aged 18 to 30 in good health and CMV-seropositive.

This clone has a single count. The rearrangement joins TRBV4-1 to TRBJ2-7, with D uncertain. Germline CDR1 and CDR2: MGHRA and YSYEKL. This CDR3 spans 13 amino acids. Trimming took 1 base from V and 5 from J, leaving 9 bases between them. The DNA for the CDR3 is TGCGCCAGCAGCCAAGGGGCCAGCAACGAGCAGTACTTC. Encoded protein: CASSQGASNEQYF.

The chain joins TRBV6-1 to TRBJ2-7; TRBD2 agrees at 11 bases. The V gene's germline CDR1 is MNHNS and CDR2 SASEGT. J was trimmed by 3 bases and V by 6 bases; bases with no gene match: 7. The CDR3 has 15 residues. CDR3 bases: TGTGCCAGCAGCTACGGGACTAGCGGCCTCTACGAGCAGTACTTC. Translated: CASSYGTSGLYEQYF.

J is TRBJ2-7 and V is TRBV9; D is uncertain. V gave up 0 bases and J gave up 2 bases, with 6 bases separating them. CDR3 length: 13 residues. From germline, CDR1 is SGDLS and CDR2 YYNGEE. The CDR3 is CASSVASAYEQYF. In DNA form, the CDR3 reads TGTGCCAGCAGCGTAGCAAGCGCCTACGAGCAGTACTTC.

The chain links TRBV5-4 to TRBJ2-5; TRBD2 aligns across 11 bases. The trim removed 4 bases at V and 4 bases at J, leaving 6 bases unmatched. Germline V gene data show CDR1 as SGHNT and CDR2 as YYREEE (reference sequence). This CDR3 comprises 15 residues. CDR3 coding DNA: TGTGCCAGCAGCCCCACTAGCGGGGGAGGAGAGACCCAGTACTTC. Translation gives CASSPTSGGGETQYF.

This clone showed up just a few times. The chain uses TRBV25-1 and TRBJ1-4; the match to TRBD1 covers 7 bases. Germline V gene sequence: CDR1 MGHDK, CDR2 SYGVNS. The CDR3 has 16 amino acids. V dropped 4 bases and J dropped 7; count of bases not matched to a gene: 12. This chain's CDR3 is CASSAPGQSEFEKLFF. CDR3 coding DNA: TGTGCCAGCAGTGCGCCGGGACAGTCCGAATTTGAAAAACTGTTTTTT.

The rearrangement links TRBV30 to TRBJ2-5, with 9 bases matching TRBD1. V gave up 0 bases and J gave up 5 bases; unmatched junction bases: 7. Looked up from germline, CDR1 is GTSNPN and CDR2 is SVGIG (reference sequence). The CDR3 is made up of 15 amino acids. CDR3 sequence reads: CAWSVRGQGWETQYF. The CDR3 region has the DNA TGTGCCTGGAGTGTACGTGGACAGGGGTGGGAGACCCAGTACTTC.

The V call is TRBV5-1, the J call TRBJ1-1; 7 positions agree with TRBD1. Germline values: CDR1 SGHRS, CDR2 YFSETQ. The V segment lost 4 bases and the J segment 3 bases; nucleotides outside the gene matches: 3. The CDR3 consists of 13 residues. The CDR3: CASSTQGDTEAFF. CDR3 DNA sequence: TGCGCCAGCAGCACCCAGGGGGACACTGAAGCTTTCTTT. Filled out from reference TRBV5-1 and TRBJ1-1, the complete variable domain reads KAGVTQTPRYLIKTRGQQVTLSCSPISGHRSVSWYQQTPGQGLQFLFEYFSETQRNKGNFPGRFSGRQFSNSRSEMNVSTLELGDSALYLCASSTQGDTEAFFGQGTRLTVV.

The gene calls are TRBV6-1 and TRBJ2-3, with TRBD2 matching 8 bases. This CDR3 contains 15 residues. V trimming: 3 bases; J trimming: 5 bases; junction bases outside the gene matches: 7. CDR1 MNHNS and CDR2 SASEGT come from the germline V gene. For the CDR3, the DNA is TGTGCCAGCAGTGACATAGCGGGGTGGGGAGATACGCAGTATTTT. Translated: CASSDIAGWGDTQYF.

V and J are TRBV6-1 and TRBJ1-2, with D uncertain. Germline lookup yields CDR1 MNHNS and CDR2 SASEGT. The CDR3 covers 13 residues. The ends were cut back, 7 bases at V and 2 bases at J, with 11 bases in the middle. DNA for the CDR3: TGTGCCAGCACTCTAAAACCCAACTATGGCTACACCTTC. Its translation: CASTLKPNYGYTF.

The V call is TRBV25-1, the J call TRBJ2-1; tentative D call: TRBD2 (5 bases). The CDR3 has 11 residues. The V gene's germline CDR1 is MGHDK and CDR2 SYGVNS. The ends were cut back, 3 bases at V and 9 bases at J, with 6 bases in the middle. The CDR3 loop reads CASSDEGEQFF. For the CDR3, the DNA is TGTGCCAGCAGTGACGAGGGTGAGCAGTTCTTC.

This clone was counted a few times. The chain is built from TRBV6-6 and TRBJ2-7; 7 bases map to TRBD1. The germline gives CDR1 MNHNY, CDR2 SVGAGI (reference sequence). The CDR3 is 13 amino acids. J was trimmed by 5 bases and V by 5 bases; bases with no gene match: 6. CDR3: CASSSDREHEQYF. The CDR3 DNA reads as TGTGCCAGCAGTAGCGACAGGGAACACGAGCAGTACTTC.

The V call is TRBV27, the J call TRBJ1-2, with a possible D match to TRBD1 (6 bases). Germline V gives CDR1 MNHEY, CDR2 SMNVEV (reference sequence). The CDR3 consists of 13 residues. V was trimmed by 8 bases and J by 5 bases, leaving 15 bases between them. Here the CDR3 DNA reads TGTGCCAGCTCCCCTGGGGGGGCGTATGGCTACACCTTC. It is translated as CASSPGGAYGYTF.

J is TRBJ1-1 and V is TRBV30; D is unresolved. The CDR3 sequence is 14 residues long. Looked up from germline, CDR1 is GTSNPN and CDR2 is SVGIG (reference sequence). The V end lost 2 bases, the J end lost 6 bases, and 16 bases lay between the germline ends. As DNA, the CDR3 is TGTGCCTGGAGTATTTCGGAGGCAATGGCTGAAGCTTTCTTT. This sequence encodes CAWSISEAMAEAFF.

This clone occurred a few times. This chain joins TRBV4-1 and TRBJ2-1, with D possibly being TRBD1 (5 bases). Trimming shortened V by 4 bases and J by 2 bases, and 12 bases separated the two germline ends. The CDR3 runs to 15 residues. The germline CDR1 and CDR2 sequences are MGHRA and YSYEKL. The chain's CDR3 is CASSLGRGTYNEQFF. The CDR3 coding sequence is TGCGCCAGCAGCCTGGGTAGGGGCACCTACAATGAGCAGTTCTTC.

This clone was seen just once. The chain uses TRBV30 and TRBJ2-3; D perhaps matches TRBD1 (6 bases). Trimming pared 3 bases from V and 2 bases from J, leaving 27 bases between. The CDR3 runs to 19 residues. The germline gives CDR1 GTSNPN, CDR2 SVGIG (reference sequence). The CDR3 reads CAWRPQGSGLEGITDTQYF. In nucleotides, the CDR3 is TGTGCCTGGAGGCCCCAGGGGTCGGGGTTGGAAGGGATCACAGATACGCAGTATTTT.

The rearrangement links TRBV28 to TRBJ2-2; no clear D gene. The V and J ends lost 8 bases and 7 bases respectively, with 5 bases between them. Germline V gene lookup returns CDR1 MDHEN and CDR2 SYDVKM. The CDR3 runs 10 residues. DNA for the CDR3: TGTGCCAGCGGGCTCGGGGAGCTGTTTTTT. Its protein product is CASGLGELFF. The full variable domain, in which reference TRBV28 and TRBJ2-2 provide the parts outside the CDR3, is DVKVTQSSRYLVKRTGEKVFLECVQDMDHENMFWYRQDPGLGLRLIYFSYDVKMKEKGDIPEGYSVSREKKERFSLILESASTNQTSMYLCASGLGELFFGEGSRLTVL.

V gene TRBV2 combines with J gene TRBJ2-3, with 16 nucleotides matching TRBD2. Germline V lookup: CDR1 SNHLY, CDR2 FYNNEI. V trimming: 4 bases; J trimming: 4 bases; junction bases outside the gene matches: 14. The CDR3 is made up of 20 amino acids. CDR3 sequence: CASSGPGLAGGTFVSDTQYF. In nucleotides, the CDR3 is TGTGCCAGCAGTGGACCGGGACTAGCGGGGGGGACGTTTGTTTCAGATACGCAGTATTTT.

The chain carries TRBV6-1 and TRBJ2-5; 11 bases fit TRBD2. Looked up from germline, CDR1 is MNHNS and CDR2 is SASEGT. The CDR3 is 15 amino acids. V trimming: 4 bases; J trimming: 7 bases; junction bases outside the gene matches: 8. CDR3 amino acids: CASSGGLAAQGTQYF. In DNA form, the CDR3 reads TGTGCCAGCAGTGGGGGACTAGCGGCCCAGGGGACCCAGTACTTC.